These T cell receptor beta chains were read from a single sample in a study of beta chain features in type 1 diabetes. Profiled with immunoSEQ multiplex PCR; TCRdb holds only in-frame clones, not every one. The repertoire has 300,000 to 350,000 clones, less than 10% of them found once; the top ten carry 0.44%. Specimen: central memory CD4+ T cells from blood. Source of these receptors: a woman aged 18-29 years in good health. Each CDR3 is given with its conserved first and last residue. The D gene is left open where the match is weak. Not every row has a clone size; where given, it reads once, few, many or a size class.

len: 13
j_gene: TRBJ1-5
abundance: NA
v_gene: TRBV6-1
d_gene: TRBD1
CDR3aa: CASRDRGNQPQHF
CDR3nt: TGTGCCAGCAGGGACAGGGGCAATCAGCCCCAGCATTTT

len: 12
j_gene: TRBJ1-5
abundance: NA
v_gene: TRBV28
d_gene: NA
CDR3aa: CASRQGDQPQHF
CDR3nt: TGTGCCAGCAGACAGGGTGATCAGCCCCAGCATTTT

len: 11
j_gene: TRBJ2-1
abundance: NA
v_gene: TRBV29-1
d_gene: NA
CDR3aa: CSASKVNEQFF
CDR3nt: TGCAGCGCCTCCAAGGTCAATGAGCAGTTCTTC

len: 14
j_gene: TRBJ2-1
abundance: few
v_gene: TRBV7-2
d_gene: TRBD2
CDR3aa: CASGAGVIYNEQFF
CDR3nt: TGTGCCAGCGGAGCGGGAGTAATCTACAATGAGCAGTTCTTC

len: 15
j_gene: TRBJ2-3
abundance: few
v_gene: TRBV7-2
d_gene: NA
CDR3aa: CASSLVPPGTDTQYF
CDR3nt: TGTGCCAGCAGCTTAGTCCCACCTGGGACAGATACGCAGTATTTT

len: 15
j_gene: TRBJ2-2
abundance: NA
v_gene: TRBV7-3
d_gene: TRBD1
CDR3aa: CASSLRQGGTGELFF
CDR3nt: TGTGCCAGCAGCTTACGACAGGGTGGCACCGGGGAGCTGTTTTTT

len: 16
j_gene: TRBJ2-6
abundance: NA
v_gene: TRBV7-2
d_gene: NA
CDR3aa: CASSLFAAAGANVLTF
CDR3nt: TGTGCCAGCAGCTTATTCGCGGCGGCCGGGGCCAACGTCCTGACTTTC

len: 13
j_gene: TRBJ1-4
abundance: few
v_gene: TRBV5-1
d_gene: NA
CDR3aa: CASSLASYEKLFF
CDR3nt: TGCGCCAGCAGCTTGGCAAGTTATGAAAAACTGTTTTTT

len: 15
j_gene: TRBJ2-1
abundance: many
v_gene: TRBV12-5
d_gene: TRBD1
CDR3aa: CASGLFPNQGDEQFF
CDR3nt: TGTGCTAGTGGTTTGTTCCCAAACCAGGGGGATGAGCAGTTCTTC

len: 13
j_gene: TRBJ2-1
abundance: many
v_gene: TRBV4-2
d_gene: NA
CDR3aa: CASSQAGVNEQFF
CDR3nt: TGTGCCAGCAGCCAAGCAGGGGTCAATGAGCAGTTCTTC

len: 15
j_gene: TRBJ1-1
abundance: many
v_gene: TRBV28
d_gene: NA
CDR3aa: CASSSMPLGVTEAFF
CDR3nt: TGTGCCAGCAGCTCAATGCCCCTTGGGGTCACTGAAGCTTTCTTT

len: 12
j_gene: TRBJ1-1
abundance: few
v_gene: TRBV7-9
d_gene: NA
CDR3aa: CASSLQNTEAFF
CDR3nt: TGTGCCAGCAGTCTCCAGAACACTGAAGCTTTCTTT

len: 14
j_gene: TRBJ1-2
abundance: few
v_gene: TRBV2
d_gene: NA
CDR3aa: CASGGETPTYGYTF
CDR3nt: TGTGCCAGCGGGGGTGAGACCCCTACCTATGGCTACACCTTC

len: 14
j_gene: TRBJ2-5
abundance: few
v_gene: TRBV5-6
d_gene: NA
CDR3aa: CASSLSWAQETQYF
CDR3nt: TGTGCCAGCAGCTTGTCCTGGGCTCAAGAGACCCAGTACTTC

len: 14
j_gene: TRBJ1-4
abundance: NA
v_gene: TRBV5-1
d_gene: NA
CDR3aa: CASSSFEPRNGVFF
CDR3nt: TGCGCCAGCAGCTCTTTCGAGCCTCGGAATGGTGTTTTTTTT

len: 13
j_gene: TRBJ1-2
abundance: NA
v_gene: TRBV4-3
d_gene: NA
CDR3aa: CASSQDQGRGYTF
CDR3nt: TGCGCCAGCAGCCAAGATCAGGGACGTGGCTACACCTTC

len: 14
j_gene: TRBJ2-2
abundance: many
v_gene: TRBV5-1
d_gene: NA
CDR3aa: CASSLDREHGELFF
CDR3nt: TGCGCCAGCAGCTTGGACAGGGAGCACGGGGAGCTGTTTTTT

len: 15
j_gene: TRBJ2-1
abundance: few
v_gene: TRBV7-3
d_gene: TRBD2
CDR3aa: CASSPQTSGSNEQFF
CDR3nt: TGTGCCAGCAGCCCTCAGACTAGCGGGAGTAATGAGCAGTTCTTC

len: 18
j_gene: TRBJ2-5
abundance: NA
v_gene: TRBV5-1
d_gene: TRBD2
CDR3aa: CASSLWSSGSNLPETQYF
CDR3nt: TGCGCCAGCAGCTTGTGGAGTAGCGGGAGTAATCTTCCGGAGACCCAGTACTTC

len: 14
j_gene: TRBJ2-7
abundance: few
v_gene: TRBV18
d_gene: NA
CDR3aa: CASSGGDNRYEQYF
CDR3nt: TGTGCCAGCTCAGGGGGGGACAACAGATACGAGCAGTACTTC

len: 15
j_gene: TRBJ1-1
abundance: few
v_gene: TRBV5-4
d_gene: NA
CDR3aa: CASSPETGPNTEAFF
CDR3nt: TGTGCCAGCAGCCCGGAAACAGGACCGAACACTGAAGCTTTCTTT

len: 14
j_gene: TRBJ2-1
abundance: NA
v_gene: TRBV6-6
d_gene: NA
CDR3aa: CASSDVQGRGQQFF
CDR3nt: TGTGCCAGCAGTGATGTACAGGGCAGGGGCCAGCAGTTCTTC

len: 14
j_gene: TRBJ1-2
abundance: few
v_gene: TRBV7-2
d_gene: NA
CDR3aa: CASSLRGTADGYTF
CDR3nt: TGTGCCAGCAGCTTACGGGGAACAGCCGATGGCTACACCTTC

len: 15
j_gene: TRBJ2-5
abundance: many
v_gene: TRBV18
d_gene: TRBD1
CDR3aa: CASSSRDRGQETQYF
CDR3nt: TGTGCCAGCTCATCCCGGGACAGGGGACAAGAGACCCAGTACTTC

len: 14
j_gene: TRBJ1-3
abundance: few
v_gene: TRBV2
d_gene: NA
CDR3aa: CASSGTGRGNTIYF
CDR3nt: TGTGCCAGCAGTGGAACAGGGAGAGGAAACACCATATATTTT

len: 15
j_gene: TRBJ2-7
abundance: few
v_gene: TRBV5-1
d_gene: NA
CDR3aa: CASSAAQGGGDEQYF
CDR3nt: TGCGCCAGCAGCGCGGCCCAGGGAGGGGGTGACGAGCAGTACTTC

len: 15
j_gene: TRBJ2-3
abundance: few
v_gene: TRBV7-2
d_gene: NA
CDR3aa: CASSLSQGRADTQYF
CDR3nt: TGTGCCAGCAGCTTATCCCAAGGCAGGGCAGATACGCAGTATTTT

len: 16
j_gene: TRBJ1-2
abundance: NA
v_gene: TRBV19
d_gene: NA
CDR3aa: CASSMVSGLPNYGYTF
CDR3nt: TGTGCCAGTAGTATGGTCAGTGGCCTCCCCAACTATGGCTACACCTTC

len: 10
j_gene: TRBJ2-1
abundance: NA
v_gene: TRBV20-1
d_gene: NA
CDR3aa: CSAENMGQFF
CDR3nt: TGCAGTGCCGAGAACATGGGGCAGTTCTTC

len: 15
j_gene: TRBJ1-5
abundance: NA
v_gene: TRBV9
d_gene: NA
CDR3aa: CASSNRVESNQPQHF
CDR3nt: TGTGCCAGCAGTAACAGGGTAGAGAGCAATCAGCCCCAGCATTTT

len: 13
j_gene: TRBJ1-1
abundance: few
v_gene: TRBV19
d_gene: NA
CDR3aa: CASSIPPRAEAFF
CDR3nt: TGTGCCAGTAGTATCCCCCCGAGGGCTGAAGCTTTCTTT

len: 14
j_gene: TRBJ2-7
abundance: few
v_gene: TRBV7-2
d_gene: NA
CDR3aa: CASSRVGTDYEQYF
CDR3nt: TGTGCCAGCAGCCGGGTTGGCACAGACTACGAGCAGTACTTC

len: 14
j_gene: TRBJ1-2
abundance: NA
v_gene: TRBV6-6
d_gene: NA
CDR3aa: CASRRELRNYGYTF
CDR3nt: TGTGCCAGCAGAAGGGAGCTCAGGAACTATGGCTACACCTTC

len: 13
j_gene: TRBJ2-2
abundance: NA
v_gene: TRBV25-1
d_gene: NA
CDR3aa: CASSTTNVGELFF
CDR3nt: TGTGCCAGCAGTACTACTAATGTCGGGGAGCTGTTTTTT

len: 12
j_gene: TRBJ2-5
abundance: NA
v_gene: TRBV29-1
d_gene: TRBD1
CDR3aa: CSAGQVQETQYF
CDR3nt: TGCAGCGCAGGACAGGTACAAGAGACCCAGTACTTC

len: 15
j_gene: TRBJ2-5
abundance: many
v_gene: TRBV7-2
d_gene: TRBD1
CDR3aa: CASRLGQGMWETQYF
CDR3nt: TGTGCCAGCCGGCTGGGACAGGGAATGTGGGAGACCCAGTACTTC

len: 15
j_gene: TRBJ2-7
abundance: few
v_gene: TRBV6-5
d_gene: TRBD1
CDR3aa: CASSPPGTGAYEQYF
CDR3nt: TGTGCCAGCAGTCCCCCCGGGACAGGGGCCTACGAGCAGTACTTC

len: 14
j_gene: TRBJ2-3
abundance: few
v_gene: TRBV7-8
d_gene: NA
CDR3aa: CASSLWQGRGTQYF
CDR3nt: TGTGCCAGCAGCTTATGGCAGGGAAGGGGTACGCAGTATTTT

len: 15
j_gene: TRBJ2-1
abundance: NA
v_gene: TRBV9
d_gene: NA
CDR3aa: CASSVVGRALNEQFF
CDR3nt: TGTGCCAGCAGCGTAGTCGGACGGGCACTCAATGAGCAGTTCTTC

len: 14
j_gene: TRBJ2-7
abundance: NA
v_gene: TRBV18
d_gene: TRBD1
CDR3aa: CASSRRDSSYEQYF
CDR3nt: TGTGCCAGCTCACGTCGGGACAGCTCCTACGAGCAGTACTTC

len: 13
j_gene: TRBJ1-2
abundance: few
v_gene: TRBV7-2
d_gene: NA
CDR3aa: CASSPGFNYGYTF
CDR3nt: TGTGCCAGCAGCCCGGGATTTAACTATGGCTACACCTTC

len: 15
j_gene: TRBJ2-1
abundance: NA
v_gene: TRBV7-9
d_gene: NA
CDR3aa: CASSLEGYSYNEQFF
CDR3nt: TGTGCCAGCAGCTTAGAAGGGTACTCCTACAATGAGCAGTTCTTC

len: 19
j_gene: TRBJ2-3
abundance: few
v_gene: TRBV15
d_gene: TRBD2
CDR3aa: CAVEPLGAGAGLGTDTQYF
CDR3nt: TGTGCCGTGGAACCCCTGGGTGCGGGAGCTGGCCTGGGGACAGATACGCAGTATTTT

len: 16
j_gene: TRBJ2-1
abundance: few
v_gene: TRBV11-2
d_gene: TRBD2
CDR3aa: CASSPTSGSSYNEQFF
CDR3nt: TGTGCCAGCAGTCCAACTAGCGGGAGCTCCTACAATGAGCAGTTCTTC

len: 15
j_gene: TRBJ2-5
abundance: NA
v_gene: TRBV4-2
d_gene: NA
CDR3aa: CASSQDQTLQETQYF
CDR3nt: TGTGCCAGCAGCCAAGATCAAACTCTCCAAGAGACCCAGTACTTC

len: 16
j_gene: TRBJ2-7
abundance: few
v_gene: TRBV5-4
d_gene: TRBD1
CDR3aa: CASSFRTGTGALEQYF
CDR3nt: TGTGCCAGCAGCTTCCGAACCGGGACAGGGGCTTTAGAGCAGTACTTC

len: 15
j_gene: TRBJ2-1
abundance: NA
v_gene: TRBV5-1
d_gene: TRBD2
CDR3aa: CASSLVLAGASEQFF
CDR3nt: TGCGCCAGCAGCTTGGTACTAGCGGGAGCCTCTGAGCAGTTCTTC

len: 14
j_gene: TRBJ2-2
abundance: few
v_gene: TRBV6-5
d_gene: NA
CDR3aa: CASSRLGNTGELFF
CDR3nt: TGTGCCAGCAGCCGGTTGGGGAACACCGGGGAGCTGTTTTTT

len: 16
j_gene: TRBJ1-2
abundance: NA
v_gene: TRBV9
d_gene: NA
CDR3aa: CASSLQSRGPDYGYTF
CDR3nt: TGTGCCAGCAGCTTACAAAGTCGGGGGCCAGACTATGGCTACACCTTC

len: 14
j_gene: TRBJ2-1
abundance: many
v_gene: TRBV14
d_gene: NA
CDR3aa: CASSPLQSDNEQFF
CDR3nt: TGTGCCAGCAGCCCGCTTCAGAGCGACAATGAGCAGTTCTTC

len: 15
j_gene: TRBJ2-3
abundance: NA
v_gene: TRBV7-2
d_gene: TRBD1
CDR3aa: CASSPDRVGADTQYF
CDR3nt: TGTGCCAGCAGCCCCGACAGGGTGGGGGCAGATACGCAGTATTTT

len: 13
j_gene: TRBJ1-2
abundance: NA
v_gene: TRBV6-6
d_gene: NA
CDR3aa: CASTLDLNYGYTF
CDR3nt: TGTGCCAGCACTCTGGACCTAAACTATGGCTACACCTTC